This T cell receptor beta chain was recorded in a study of shared clonotypes between healthy human individuals. Study as a whole: Each donor's CD4 naive and CD4 memory cells filled three plates apiece, CD8 naive two, and CD8 memory one. Broader study findings: Non-shared clonotypes were found to have lower generation probabilities than the clonotypes that were shared by all four of the sorted-subset donors.

Comments on this clone: Antigen unknown.

The repertoire was sequenced with immunoSEQ multiplex PCR; TCRdb's copy has only in-frame clones and lacks some. The sample lists around 1,900,000 clones; 93% were seen once. CDR1 and CDR2 from the germline V gene are MNHEY and SMNVEV (reference sequence). CDR3 length equals 15 residues. Trimming took off 1 base at V and 2 bases at J, with 8 bases between the two ends. Naive CD8 cells lacked CD45RO, underwent positive selection for CCR7 and left out terminally differentiated effector memory CD45RA+ cells. Sequenced sample: naive CD8+ T cells from PBMCs. The rearrangement joins TRBV27 to TRBJ1-4, with D tentatively TRBD1 (5 bases). This clonotype was sampled from a young man in good health. Some clones in this sample may be carry-over from other donors' samples. CDR3 nucleotides: TGTGCCAGCAGTTTATACTGGGGCACTAATGAAAAACTGTTTTTT. It is translated as CASSLYWGTNEKLFF.